What follows is one T cell receptor beta chain and its context. The data were taken from a study of Ad26.COV2.S vaccination and SARS-CoV-2 variants. CDR3 length equals 13 residues. Germline lookup yields CDR1 KGHDR and CDR2 SFDVKD. V was cut by 5 bases and J by 4 bases, with 10 bases left in between. The data were produced by immunoSEQ multiplex PCR, yet TCRdb's version contains in-frame clones alone and is incomplete. Of roughly 380,000 clones listed, around nine tenths are singletons. Noted treatment: 15 to 20 received Ad26.COV2.S at low or high dose, single or two shots; a few received placebo; per-sample allocation not given. Following the first vaccine or placebo injection, samples were taken on day 63.

The clonotype was recovered from a person between 18 and 65 years old who received the Ad26.COV2.S COVID-19 vaccine or a placebo. The specimen comprised peripheral blood, sampled in a trial of Ad26.COV2.S vaccine versus placebo. The V and J genes are TRBV24-1 and TRBJ1-2, with D possibly TRBD1 on 5 matching bases. CDR3 nucleotide sequence: TGTGCCACCAGTGCGGGGGGGGGCTATGGCTACACCTTC. Amino acids: CATSAGGGYGYTF.